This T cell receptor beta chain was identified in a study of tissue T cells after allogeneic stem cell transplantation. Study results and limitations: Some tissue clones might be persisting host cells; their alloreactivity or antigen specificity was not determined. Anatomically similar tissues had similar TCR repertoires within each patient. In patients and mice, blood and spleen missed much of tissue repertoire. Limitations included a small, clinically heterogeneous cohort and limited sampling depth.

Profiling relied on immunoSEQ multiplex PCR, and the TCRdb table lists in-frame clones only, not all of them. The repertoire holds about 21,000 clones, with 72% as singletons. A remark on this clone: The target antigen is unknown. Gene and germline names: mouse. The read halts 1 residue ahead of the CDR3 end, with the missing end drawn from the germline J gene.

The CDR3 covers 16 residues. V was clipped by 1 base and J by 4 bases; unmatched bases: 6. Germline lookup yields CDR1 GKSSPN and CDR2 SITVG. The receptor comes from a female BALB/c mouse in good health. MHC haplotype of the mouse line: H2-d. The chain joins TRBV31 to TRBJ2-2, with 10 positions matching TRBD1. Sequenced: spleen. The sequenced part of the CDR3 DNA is TGTGCCTGGAGTCACCGGGACAGGGGAATCACCGGGCAGCTCTAC. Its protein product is CAWSHRDRGITGQLY. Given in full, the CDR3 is CAWSHRDRGITGQLYF.